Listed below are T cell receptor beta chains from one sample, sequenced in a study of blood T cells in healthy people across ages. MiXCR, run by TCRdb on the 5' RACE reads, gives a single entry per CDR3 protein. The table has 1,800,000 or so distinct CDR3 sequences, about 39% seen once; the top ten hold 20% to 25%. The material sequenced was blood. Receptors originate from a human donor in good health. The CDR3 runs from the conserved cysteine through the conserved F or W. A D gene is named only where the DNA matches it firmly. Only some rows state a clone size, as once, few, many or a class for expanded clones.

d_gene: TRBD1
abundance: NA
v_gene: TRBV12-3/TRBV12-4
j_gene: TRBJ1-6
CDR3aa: CASSSRGQGLSPLHF
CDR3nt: TGTGCCAGCAGTTCCCGAGGACAGGGCCTTTCACCCCTCCACTTT

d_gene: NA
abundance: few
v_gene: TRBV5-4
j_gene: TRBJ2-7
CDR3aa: CASSSPTGRVNYEQYF
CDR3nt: TGTGCCAGCAGCTCGCCTACGGGCAGGGTCAACTACGAGCAGTACTTC

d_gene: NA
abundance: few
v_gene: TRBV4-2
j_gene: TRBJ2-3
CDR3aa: CASSQDRGWGKGTDTQYF
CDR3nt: TGTGCCAGCAGCCAAGATCGAGGCTGGGGAAAGGGCACAGATACGCAGTATTTT

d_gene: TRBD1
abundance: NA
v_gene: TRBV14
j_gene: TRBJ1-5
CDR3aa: CASSQDEDRGNQPQHF
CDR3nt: TGTGCCAGCAGCCAAGATGAGGACAGGGGCAATCAGCCCCAGCATTTT

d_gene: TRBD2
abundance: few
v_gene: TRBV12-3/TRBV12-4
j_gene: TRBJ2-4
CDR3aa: CASSRYITSGGALVKNIQYF
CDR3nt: TGTGCCAGCAGCCGATACATCACTAGCGGGGGGGCCTTGGTCAAAAACATTCAGTACTTC

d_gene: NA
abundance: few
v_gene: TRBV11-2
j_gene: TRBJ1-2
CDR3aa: CASSFQPRGFYGYTF
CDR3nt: TGTGCCAGCAGCTTTCAACCCCGGGGGTTTTATGGCTACACCTTC

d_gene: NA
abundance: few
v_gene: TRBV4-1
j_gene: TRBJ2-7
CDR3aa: CASSQESIGGTDYEQYF
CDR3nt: TGCGCCAGCAGCCAAGAATCTATAGGGGGAACAGACTACGAGCAGTACTTC

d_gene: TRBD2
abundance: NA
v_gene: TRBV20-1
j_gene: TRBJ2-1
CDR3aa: CSADLTSGGAGSYNEQFF
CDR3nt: TGCAGTGCCGATTTGACTAGCGGGGGGGCCGGCTCCTACAATGAGCAGTTCTTC

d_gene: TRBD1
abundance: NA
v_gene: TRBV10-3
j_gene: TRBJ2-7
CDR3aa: CAIRGQDNPYEQYF
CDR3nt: TGTGCCATCAGGGGACAGGATAACCCCTACGAGCAGTACTTC

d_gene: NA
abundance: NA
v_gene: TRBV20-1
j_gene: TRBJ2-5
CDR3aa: CSIDSPGRRETQYF
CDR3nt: TGCAGTATAGACAGCCCGGGGAGGCGAGAGACCCAGTACTTC

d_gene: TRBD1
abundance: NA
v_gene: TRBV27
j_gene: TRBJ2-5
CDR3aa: CASTLRGRQGVSQETQYF
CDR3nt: TGTGCCAGCACCCTAAGGGGACGCCAGGGGGTGAGCCAAGAGACCCAGTACTTC

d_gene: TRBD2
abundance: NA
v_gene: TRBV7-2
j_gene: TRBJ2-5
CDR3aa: CASSMTSGGPQETQYF
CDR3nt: TGTGCCAGCAGCATGACTAGCGGGGGTCCCCAAGAGACCCAGTACTTC

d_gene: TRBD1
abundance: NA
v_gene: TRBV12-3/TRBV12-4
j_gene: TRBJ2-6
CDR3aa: CASRMDRGDSGANVLTF
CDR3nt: TGTGCCAGCAGGATGGACAGGGGAGACTCTGGGGCCAACGTCCTGACTTTC

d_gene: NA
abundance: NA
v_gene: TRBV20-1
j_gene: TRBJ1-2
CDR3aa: CSATGPWGHTF
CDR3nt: TGCAGTGCAACCGGGCCGTGGGGCCACACCTTC

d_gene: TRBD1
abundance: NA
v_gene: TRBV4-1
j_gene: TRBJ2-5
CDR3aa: CASSQEGDRQETQYF
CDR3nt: TGCGCCAGCAGCCAAGAAGGGGACAGACAAGAGACCCAGTACTTC

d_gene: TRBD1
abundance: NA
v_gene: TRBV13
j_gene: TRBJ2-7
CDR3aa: CASSLRSPGQGAYEQYF
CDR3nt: TGTGCCAGCAGCTTAAGGAGCCCGGGACAGGGGGCGTACGAGCAGTACTTC

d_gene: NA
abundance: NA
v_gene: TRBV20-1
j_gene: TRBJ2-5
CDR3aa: CSNLGGTMETQYF
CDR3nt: TGCAGTAACTTAGGGGGGACTATGGAGACCCAGTACTTC

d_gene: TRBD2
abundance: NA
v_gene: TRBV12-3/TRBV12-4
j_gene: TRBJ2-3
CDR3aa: CASTPNGGALTDTQYF
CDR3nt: TGTGCCAGCACCCCAAACGGGGGGGCCCTCACAGATACGCAGTATTTT

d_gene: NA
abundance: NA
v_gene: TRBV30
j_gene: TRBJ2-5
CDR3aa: CAWNPDRRYETQYF
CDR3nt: TGTGCCTGGAACCCGGACCGCCGGTATGAGACCCAGTACTTC

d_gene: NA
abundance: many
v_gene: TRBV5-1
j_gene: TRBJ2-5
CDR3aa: CASSLVLAETQYF
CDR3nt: TGTGCCAGCAGCTTAGTACTAGCAGAGACCCAGTACTTC

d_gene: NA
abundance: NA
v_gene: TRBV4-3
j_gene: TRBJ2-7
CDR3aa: CASSHGHRVPPDEQYF
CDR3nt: TGCGCCAGCAGCCACGGACACAGGGTACCCCCAGACGAGCAGTACTTC

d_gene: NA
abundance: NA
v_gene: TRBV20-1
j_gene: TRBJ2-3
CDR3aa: CSARGEFGDTQYF
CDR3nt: TGCAGTGCTAGAGGGGAGTTCGGAGATACGCAGTATTTT

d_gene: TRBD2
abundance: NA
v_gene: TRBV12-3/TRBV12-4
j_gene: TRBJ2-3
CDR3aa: CASSPGLEHTDTQYF
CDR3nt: TGTGCCAGCAGTCCGGGACTAGAACACACAGATACGCAGTATTTT

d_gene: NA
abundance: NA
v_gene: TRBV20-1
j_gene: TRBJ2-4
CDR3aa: CSARDRRVAKNIQYF
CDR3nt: TGCAGTGCTAGAGATCGCAGGGTAGCCAAAAACATTCAGTACTTC

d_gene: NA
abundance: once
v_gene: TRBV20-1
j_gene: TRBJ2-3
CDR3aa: CSARDRAWRDTDTQYF
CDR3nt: TGCAGTGCTAGAGATCGGGCTTGGAGGGACACAGATACGCAGTATTTT

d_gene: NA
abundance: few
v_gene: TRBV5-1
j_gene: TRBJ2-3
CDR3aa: CASSSPPGRIFTDTQYF
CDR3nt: TGCGCCAGCAGCTCACCACCGGGACGAATTTTCACAGATACGCAGTATTTT

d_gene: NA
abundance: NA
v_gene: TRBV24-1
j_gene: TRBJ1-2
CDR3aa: CATSEINYGYTF
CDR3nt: TGTGCCACCAGTGAAATTAACTATGGCTACACCTTC

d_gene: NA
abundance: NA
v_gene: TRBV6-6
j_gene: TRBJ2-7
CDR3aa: CASSYALPGASSYEQYF
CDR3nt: TGTGCCAGCAGTTACGCCCTTCCGGGGGCATCCTCCTACGAGCAGTACTTC

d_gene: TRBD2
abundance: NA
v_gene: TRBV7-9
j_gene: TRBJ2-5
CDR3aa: CASSLWSGLGETQYF
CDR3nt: TGTGCCAGCAGCTTATGGTCGGGACTAGGAGAGACCCAGTACTTC

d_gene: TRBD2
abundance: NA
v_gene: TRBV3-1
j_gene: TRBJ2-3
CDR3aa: CASSPSAGDTDTQYF
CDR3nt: TGTGCCAGCAGCCCCTCAGCGGGGGACACAGATACGCAGTATTTT

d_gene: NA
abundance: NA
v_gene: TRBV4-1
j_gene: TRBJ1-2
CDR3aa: CASSQVGSGDGYTF
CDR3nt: TGCGCCAGCAGCCAAGTTGGGTCAGGGGATGGCTACACCTTC

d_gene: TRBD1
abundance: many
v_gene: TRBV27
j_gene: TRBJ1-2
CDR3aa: CASSLDRGLGYTF
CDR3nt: TGTGCCAGCAGCTTAGACAGGGGGCTCGGCTACACCTTC

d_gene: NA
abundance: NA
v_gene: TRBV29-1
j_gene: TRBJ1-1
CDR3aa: CSAGLLGTEAFF
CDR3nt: TGCAGCGCGGGGCTTTTGGGCACTGAAGCTTTCTTT

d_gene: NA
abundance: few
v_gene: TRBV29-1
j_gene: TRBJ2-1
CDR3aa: CSVEDPREQFF
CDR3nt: TGCAGCGTTGAAGATCCCCGTGAGCAGTTCTTC

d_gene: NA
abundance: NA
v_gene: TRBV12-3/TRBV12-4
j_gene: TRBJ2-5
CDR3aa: CASSLEIVKTQYF
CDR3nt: TGTGCCAGCAGTTTGGAGATTGTTAAGACCCAGTACTTC

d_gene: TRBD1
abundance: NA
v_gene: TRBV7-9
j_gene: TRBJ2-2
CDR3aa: CASRPQGMRTGELFF
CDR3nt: TGTGCCAGCAGACCACAGGGGATGAGGACCGGGGAGCTGTTTTTT

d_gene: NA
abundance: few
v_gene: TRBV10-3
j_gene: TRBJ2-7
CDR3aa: CAISYRDSYEQYF
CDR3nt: TGTGCCATCAGTTACAGGGACTCCTACGAGCAGTACTTC

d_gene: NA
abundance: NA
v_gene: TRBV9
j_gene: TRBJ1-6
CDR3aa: CASSVGDSLSSPLHF
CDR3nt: TGTGCCAGCAGCGTAGGAGACAGTTTGTCTTCACCCCTCCACTTT

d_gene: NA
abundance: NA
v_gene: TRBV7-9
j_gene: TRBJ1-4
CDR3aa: CASSLSAQGREKLFF
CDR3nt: TGTGCCAGCAGCTTAAGCGCACAGGGAAGAGAAAAACTGTTTTTT

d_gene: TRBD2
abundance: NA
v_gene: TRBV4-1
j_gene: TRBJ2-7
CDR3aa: CASGPSSGGHLYEQYF
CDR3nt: TGCGCCAGCGGACCTTCTAGCGGGGGGCACCTCTACGAGCAGTACTTC

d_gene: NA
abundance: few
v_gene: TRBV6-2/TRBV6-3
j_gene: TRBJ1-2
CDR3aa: CASSYGTRVDYTF
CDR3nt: TGTGCCAGCAGTTACGGGACTAGAGTCGACTACACCTTC

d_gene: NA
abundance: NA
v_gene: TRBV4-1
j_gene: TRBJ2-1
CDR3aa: CASSQGWGYEQFF
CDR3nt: TGCGCCAGCAGCCAAGGGTGGGGGTATGAGCAGTTCTTC

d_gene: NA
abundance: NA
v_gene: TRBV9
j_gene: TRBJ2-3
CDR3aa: CASSVETGRSTDTQYF
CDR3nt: TGTGCCAGCAGCGTAGAAACAGGGAGAAGCACAGATACGCAGTATTTT

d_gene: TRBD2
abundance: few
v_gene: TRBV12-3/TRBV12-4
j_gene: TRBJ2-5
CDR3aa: CASSFTSGGAETQYF
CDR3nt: TGTGCCAGCAGTTTTACTAGCGGGGGGGCAGAGACCCAGTACTTC

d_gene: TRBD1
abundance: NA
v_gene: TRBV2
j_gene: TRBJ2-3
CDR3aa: CASNLQGAGADTQYF
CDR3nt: TGTGCCAGCAACCTTCAGGGGGCCGGAGCAGATACGCAGTATTTT

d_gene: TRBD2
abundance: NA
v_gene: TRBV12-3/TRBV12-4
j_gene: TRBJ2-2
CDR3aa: CASIPGLAGTGELFF
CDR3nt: TGTGCCAGCATCCCGGGACTAGCGGGTACCGGGGAGCTGTTTTTT

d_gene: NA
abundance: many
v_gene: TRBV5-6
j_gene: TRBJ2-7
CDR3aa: CASSSLAASEYF
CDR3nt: TGTGCCAGCAGCTCCTTAGCGGCCTCAGAGTACTTC